Here is one TCR beta chain with its context. Study processing details: Cell counts per sample came from amplifying reference gene primers. Sequenced by immunoSEQ multiplex PCR; TCRdb stores in-frame clones only, minus some. From that table come the V and J calls and clone size; the DNA was used to work out D and trimming. This table holds 40,000 or so clones, approximately 80% found once. These data originate in a study of blood T cell repertoires in COVID-19. Study overall: Whether acute or convalescent, the COVID-19 samples came from the United States, Italy and Spain. Sample material is recorded as cDNA or gDNA derived from T cells, B-cell-depleted T cells, or PBMCs.

CDR1 is MNHEY, CDR2 SVGEGT, per germline. The V and J ends lost 6 bases and 1 base, in that order; junction bases with no gene match: 5. This CDR3 spans 14 amino acids. The V gene is TRBV6-2 or TRBV6-3, the J gene TRBJ1-1; 7 bases are a match to TRBD1. Sequencing was performed on peripheral blood. The origin of this receptor is a man in his sixties in a cohort sampled during active COVID-19. CDR3 nucleotide sequence: TGTGCCAGCAGCCGACAGGGTTCGAACACTGAAGCTTTCTTT. Its translation: CASSRQGSNTEAFF.